These 15 T cell receptor beta chains came from one sample sequenced in a study of T cells in Graves' hyperthyroidism and ophthalmopathy. Authors of the study amplified TCR beta CDR3 regions from RNA transcripts. In the first-round RT-PCR of the TCR CDR3, the HTBI primer set was used. TCRdb re-derived calls from the multiplex PCR reads in MiXCR, one entry per CDR3 protein. The table lists about 210,000 distinct CDR3 sequences, under 20% of them singletons, with roughly 50% in the top ten. The sample consisted of blood. The receptor set was obtained from a man aged 50-59 years with Graves' hyperthyroidism.

Remarks on this clonotype: A clone one base away is much larger, so this may be a read error. This chain connects TRBV30 to TRBJ2-3; unclear D gene. The CDR3 contains 13 residues. The V and J ends lost 5 bases and 2 bases respectively, with 11 bases between them. The germline CDR1 and CDR2 sequences are GTSNPN and SVGIG (reference sequence). CDR3 DNA: TGTGCCTGGGGAGACTGGTCCACAGATACGCAGTATTTT. This sequence encodes CAWGDWSTDTQYF.

This clonotype was found many times. DNA for the CDR3: TGTGCCTGGAGTGTAGGCGGACAGTTCGCCGGGGAGCTGTTTTTT. Translating it yields CAWSVGGQFAGELFF. The V gene is TRBV30, the J gene TRBJ2-2; a possible D gene is TRBD1 (6 bases). Looked up from germline, CDR1 is GTSNPN and CDR2 is SVGIG (reference sequence). V was clipped by 0 bases and J by 6 bases, with 14 bases between them. The CDR3 loop spans 15 amino acids.

This clonotype was detected ten times or more. This chain links TRBV6-1 with TRBJ2-5, with 8 bases that match TRBD2. J gave up 5 bases and V 5 bases, and 7 bases lay outside the gene matches. Germline V gives CDR1 MNHNS, CDR2 SASEGT. The CDR3 is 14 amino acids. In DNA, the CDR3 is TGTGCCAGCAGTTGGCGGGAGGACGACGAGACCCAGTACTTC. Translation gives CASSWREDDETQYF.

This clonotype has just a few counts. One end of the junction varies from germline; a read error may be responsible. The J gene is TRBJ1-2, the V gene TRBV10-3, with 8 bases that match TRBD1. The CDR3 sequence is 16 residues long. The germline gives CDR1 ENHRY, CDR2 SYGVKD. The DNA of the CDR3 is TGTGCCATCGAGCCAGGATCCGGACAGGGCCACTATGACTACACCTTC. This sequence encodes CAIEPGSGQGHYDYTF.

Ten or more counts support this clonotype. The chain carries TRBV7-2 and TRBJ2-3, with 9 nucleotides matching TRBD2. This CDR3 has 16 residues. The V gene's germline CDR1 is SGHTA and CDR2 FQGNSA. V shed 4 bases, J shed 0 bases, and the junction held 5 bases outside the gene matches. The CDR3 region has the DNA TGTGCCAGCAGCTGGAGTAGCGGGGGAAGCACAGATACGCAGTATTTT. It encodes CASSWSSGGSTDTQYF.

V gene TRBV28 combines with J gene TRBJ1-4; no clear D. Per germline, CDR1 MDHEN and CDR2 SYDVKM. The CDR3 spans 12 residues. V lost 1 base and J 6 bases, leaving 3 bases between the germline ends. CDR3 in DNA: TGTGCCAGCAGTTTATACTATGAAAAACTGTTTTTT. Amino acids: CASSLYYEKLFF.

The table lists this clonotype with many counts. This sequence joins TRBV20-1 and TRBJ2-5; 8 nucleotides line up with TRBD1. The germline CDR1 and CDR2 sequences are DFQATT and SNEGSKA (reference sequence). The length of the CDR3 is 17 residues. V trimming: 6 bases; J trimming: 4 bases; junction bases outside the gene matches: 19. The CDR3 DNA follows: TGCAGTGCGATAGGCGGCCCCGCCAGGGGGCATGGAGAGACCCAGTACTTC. This encodes CSAIGGPARGHGETQYF.

The chain combines TRBV27 with TRBJ2-5; 7 bases match TRBD1. CDR1 is MNHEY and CDR2 is SMNVEV in the germline V gene (reference sequence). This CDR3 is 14 amino acids long. V lost 5 bases and J lost 9; bases outside the gene matches: 12. The CDR3, as DNA: TGTGCCAGCAGTACCCGGGACAGCCCTTTTTCCCAGTACTTC. This codes for CASSTRDSPFSQYF.

This clonotype occurred many times. The genes are TRBV29-1 and TRBJ2-7; D might be TRBD2 (5 bases). V shed 5 bases and J shed 5 bases, with 7 bases lying between them. Germline V gives CDR1 SQVTM, CDR2 ANQGSEA. This CDR3 comprises 10 residues. The CDR3 DNA reads TGCAGCGTTTTGGGAGACGAGCAGTACTTC. Amino acid sequence: CSVLGDEQYF.

This clonotype has ten or more counts. V usage is TRBV20-1 and J usage is TRBJ2-7; TRBD1 matches at 9 bases. Trimming took 3 bases from V and 7 from J; bases not matched to a gene: 7. There are 13 residues in the CDR3. Germline CDR1 is DFQATT and CDR2 is SNEGSKA (reference sequence). CDR3 DNA sequence: TGCAGTGCTAGGTCACAGGGGGCCGGAGAGCAGTACTTC. It is translated as CSARSQGAGEQYF.

As regards this clonotype: A read error may be the cause here, since a much bigger clone is one base away. The rearrangement joins TRBV28 to TRBJ2-2, with D hard to call. Deletions cut 3 bases from V and 5 bases from J, with 10 bases between. The germline gives CDR1 MDHEN, CDR2 SYDVKM. The CDR3 extends over 14 amino acids. CDR3 coding DNA: TGTGCCAGCAGTTTGCCCACATGGACCGGGGAGCTGTTTTTT. This codes for CASSLPTWTGELFF.

As concerns this clonotype: At one of its ends the junction is not consistent with the germline gene, which may arise from a read error. The rearrangement joins TRBV3-1 to TRBJ2-2, with TRBD1 matching 8 bases. The CDR3 runs 13 residues. Germline CDR1 is LGHDT and CDR2 is YNNKEL (reference sequence). The CDR3 is CASSLRGPGELLF. The CDR3 DNA sequence: TGTGCCAGCAGCCTCAGGGGGCCCGGGGAGCTGCTTTTT.

The V call is TRBV6-1, the J call TRBJ1-1; the D is unclear. Looked up from germline, CDR1 is MNHNS and CDR2 is SASEGT. This CDR3 is built from 11 residues. Between the trimmed V and J ends, which lost 10 bases and 4 bases, there was a span of 10 bases. Written as DNA, the CDR3 is TGTGCCACCATTCTTAGCACTGAAGCTTTCTTT. Amino acid sequence: CATILSTEAFF.

This clonotype was detected ten times or more. This sequence joins TRBV5-1 and TRBJ2-7, with 10 bases identical to TRBD2. CDR1 SGHRS and CDR2 YFSETQ come from the germline V gene. With V trimmed by 3 bases and J by 2 bases, 5 bases remained unmatched. This CDR3 comprises 15 residues. The CDR3 DNA is TGCGCCAGCAGCTCACTAGCGGGATCGACCTACGAGCAGTACTTC. Translating it yields CASSSLAGSTYEQYF.

The table lists this clonotype with many counts. The J gene is TRBJ2-3, the V gene TRBV2, with TRBD1 matching over 8 bases. J was trimmed by 1 base and V by 6 bases; bases with no gene match: 9. The CDR3 is 16 amino acids. CDR1 is SNHLY, CDR2 FYNNEI, per germline. Written as DNA, the CDR3 is TGTGCCAGCAGACTATACAGGGGGTTTGGCACAGATACGCAGTATTTT. Translated: CASRLYRGFGTDTQYF.